Listed below are T cell receptor beta chains from one sample, sequenced in a study of cytomegalovirus exposure and HLA in healthy donors. Method: immunoSEQ multiplex PCR; TCRdb's copy keeps in-frame clones and lacks some. The table has roughly 170,000 clones, around 80% seen once. The sample comprised PBMCs. The receptors here all came from a man between 25 and 39 years old in good health and CMV-seropositive. Each CDR3 is given with its conserved first and last residue. D genes are given only for firm matches. Clone size is stated in some rows and not others, as once, few, many or a class when expanded.

J gene | clone size | V gene | D gene | CDR3 DNA | CDR3 protein
TRBJ2-5 | NA | TRBV15 | TRBD2 | TGTGCCACCAGCAGAGATCCCCTACTAGCGGGAGTTGAGACCCAGTACTTC | CATSRDPLLAGVETQYF
TRBJ1-4 | once | TRBV5-8 | NA | TGTGCCAGCAGCCCCATCAGGGAAGGTGAAAAACTGTTTTTT | CASSPIREGEKLFF
TRBJ2-7 | NA | TRBV6-5 | NA | TGTGCCAGCAGTTACCAGCAGGGGACCAACGAGCAGTACTTC | CASSYQQGTNEQYF
TRBJ1-5 | NA | TRBV4-3 | TRBD1 | TGCGCCAGCAGCCAAGATGGGGACAGTCGTAATAGCAATCAGCCCCAGCATTTT | CASSQDGDSRNSNQPQHF
TRBJ2-3 | NA | TRBV11-2 | NA | TGTGCCAGCAGCCAGTTCTACAGGGACACTGCAAAGGTAGATACGCAGTATTTT | CASSQFYRDTAKVDTQYF
TRBJ2-1 | once | TRBV5-4 | TRBD2 | TGTGCCAGCAGCCACCCAGCGGGAGTCTACAATGAGCAGTTCTTC | CASSHPAGVYNEQFF
TRBJ2-7 | NA | TRBV27 | NA | TGTGCCAGCAGTTTCTCATCGGCAGGGTGGACCGAGCAGTACTTC | CASSFSSAGWTEQYF
TRBJ2-5 | NA | TRBV7-9 | TRBD2 | TGTGCCAGCAGCGTCGCCGGGGAGGGGCCCGCCCAGTACTTC | CASSVAGEGPAQYF
TRBJ1-1 | NA | TRBV7-9 | NA | TGTGCCAGCAGCTTATCAAGCGACGCACTGAACACTGAAGCTTTCTTT | CASSLSSDALNTEAFF
TRBJ2-4 | few | TRBV30 | TRBD1 | TGTGCCTTACAGGGGGCAAACATTCAGTACTTC | CALQGANIQYF
TRBJ2-1 | NA | TRBV6-6 | TRBD2 | TGTGCCAGCAGTATGGGAGGACTAGCGGGTTACAATGAGCAGTTCTTC | CASSMGGLAGYNEQFF
TRBJ1-3 | NA | TRBV6-6 | NA | TGTGCCAGCAGGACCACAGACTCTGGAAACACCATATATTTT | CASRTTDSGNTIYF
TRBJ2-7 | NA | TRBV5-1 | NA | TGCGCCAGCAGCTTGCCCCCCCGTGTGGGACATTACGAGCAGTACTTC | CASSLPPRVGHYEQYF
TRBJ1-2 | NA | TRBV10-3 | TRBD1 | TGTGCCATCACCCTCGGACAGGTAGGTGGCTATGGCTACACCTTC | CAITLGQVGGYGYTF
TRBJ2-1 | NA | TRBV5-1 | NA | TGCGCCAGCAGCTTGGCCGGACAGGGAAGACTAGCGGAAGGCTACAATGAGCAGTTCTTC | CASSLAGQGRLAEGYNEQFF
TRBJ1-5 | few | TRBV19 | NA | TGTGCCAGTAGTATAGATCTCAGGGTATCCCAGCCCCAGCATTTT | CASSIDLRVSQPQHF
TRBJ2-4 | NA | TRBV5-4 | NA | TGTGCCAGCAGCTTCGGGGGGCTTAGTAGCATTCAGTACTTC | CASSFGGLSSIQYF
TRBJ2-5 | NA | TRBV27 | TRBD2 | TGTGCCAGCAGTTTACTCCGGGAGGCGGAGACCCAGTACTTC | CASSLLREAETQYF
TRBJ2-7 | NA | TRBV2 | TRBD1 | TGTGCCAGCAGAGGTCCCGGGACAGGGTTCGGGTACGAGCAGTACTTC | CASRGPGTGFGYEQYF
TRBJ1-4 | once | TRBV15 | NA | TGTGCCACCAGCACTCGCGGGGCTAATGAAAAACTGTTTTTT | CATSTRGANEKLFF
TRBJ2-4 | NA | TRBV18 | TRBD1 | TGTGCCAGCTCACCGGGACAGGGCGGCAACATTCGGTACTTC | CASSPGQGGNIRYF
TRBJ2-1 | NA | TRBV4-3 | NA | TGCGCCAGCAGACAACAGGGTTCCTACAATGAGCAGTTCTTC | CASRQQGSYNEQFF
TRBJ2-7 | NA | TRBV5-1 | TRBD2 | TGCGCCAGCAGCGGTAGCGGGAGTGAGTACGAGCAGTACTTC | CASSGSGSEYEQYF
TRBJ1-6 | NA | TRBV9 | TRBD1 | TGTGCCAGCAGCTCAGGGGGTAGGGGTTCACCCCTCCACTTT | CASSSGGRGSPLHF
TRBJ1-1 | NA | TRBV18 | NA | TGTGCCAGCTCACCAGGAACAGGTTGGGGTGCTTTCTTT | CASSPGTGWGAFF
TRBJ2-1 | NA | TRBV6-5 | TRBD2 | TGTGCCAGCAGTTATCCAAGCGGGGGTGAGGGTGAGCAGTTCTTC | CASSYPSGGEGEQFF
TRBJ1-5 | NA | TRBV6-6 | NA | TGTGCCAGCAGTTCCCCGGGGGGGGCCGCGAGTCAGCCCCAGCATTTT | CASSSPGGAASQPQHF
TRBJ2-1 | NA | TRBV7-9 | NA | TGTGCCAGCAGCTTTGGAGAATCAGGGGAGCAGTTCTTC | CASSFGESGEQFF
TRBJ1-1 | NA | TRBV2 | TRBD1 | TGTGCCAGCAGAGCCCCAGGGGGCACCACTGAAGCTTTCTTT | CASRAPGGTTEAFF
TRBJ1-5 | once | TRBV2 | TRBD1 | TGTGCCAGTCTGACAGACGGACAGGGCGATCAGCCCCAGCATTTT | CASLTDGQGDQPQHF
TRBJ1-6 | NA | TRBV5-6 | TRBD1 | TGTGCCAGCAGCTACCCGACAGGGAATAATTCACCCCTCCACTTT | CASSYPTGNNSPLHF
TRBJ2-7 | few | TRBV28 | TRBD1 | TGTGCCAGCAGCCGTTTAACAGGGGGCGGATTATCCTACGAGCAGTACTTC | CASSRLTGGGLSYEQYF
TRBJ2-1 | NA | TRBV15 | TRBD2 | TGTGCCACCAGCGTAGCGCGGGAGGGCAATGAGCAGTTCTTC | CATSVAREGNEQFF
TRBJ2-1 | few | TRBV5-5 | TRBD1 | TGTGCCAGCAGGGCGGACAGGGGGCCGGGCAATGAGCAGTTCTTC | CASRADRGPGNEQFF
TRBJ2-7 | NA | TRBV27 | NA | TGTGCCAGCAGTTTATCGTGGGCAGGGTGGTACGAGCAGTACTTC | CASSLSWAGWYEQYF
TRBJ2-7 | once | TRBV28 | TRBD2 | TGTGCCAGCAGTCCCTCTAGCGGCTACGAGCAGTACTTC | CASSPSSGYEQYF
TRBJ2-3 | few | TRBV13 | TRBD2 | TGTGCCAGCAGCTTATCGGCGGGGGGGTTAACAGATACGCAGTATTTT | CASSLSAGGLTDTQYF